The clone carrying this T cell receptor beta chain was seen just once. This specimen belongs to a study of blood T cell repertoires in COVID-19. Per the original methods: The authors estimated nucleated cell counts from reference gene primer amplification. Measured with immunoSEQ multiplex PCR; TCRdb has only the in-frame clones, and not every one. The D gene and trimming were derived from the DNA, and the V and J assignments and clone size from that table. The sample has around 320,000 clones, about nine tenths seen once. The CDR3 covers 14 residues. Germline V CDR1 and CDR2: MNHEY, SMNVEV (reference sequence). V lost 3 bases and J lost 5, with 13 bases in between.

This clonotype was obtained from a man aged 18-30 years with active or convalescent COVID-19. The V gene is TRBV27, the J gene TRBJ1-1, with D maybe TRBD1 (5 bases). Source material: peripheral blood. This CDR3 is CASSFDVGRTEAFF. CDR3 nucleotide sequence: TGTGCCAGCAGTTTTGATGTGGGGCGGACTGAAGCTTTCTTT.